The TCR beta chain described here comes from a study of cytomegalovirus exposure and HLA in healthy donors. Study-level background: Most donors, 70% to 85% of roughly 400 genotyped, fell in the Caucasian-associated ancestry cluster.

Overall study results and limits: Cytomegalovirus status was reportedly diagnosed by the classifier with high specificity and sensitivity. Indistinguishable V segments, including TRBV6-2 and TRBV6-3, were excluded.

V lost 0 bases and J lost 4, with 12 bases in between. The CDR3 spans 15 residues. Germline CDR1 MNHEY, CDR2 SVGAGI. Researchers ran the PCR with 60 Vbeta and 13 Jbeta primers. Profiled with immunoSEQ multiplex PCR; TCRdb holds only in-frame clones, not every one. Here the sample table reports around 140,000 clones. Worth noting for this clone: Its antigen is not identified.

This TCR was sampled from a male donor in good health and CMV-seronegative. Sample: PBMCs. The V call is TRBV6-5, the J call TRBJ1-1; possible D gene TRBD1, 5 bases. The CDR3 region is CASSYSPGVGTEAFF. The CDR3 DNA sequence: TGTGCCAGCAGTTACTCGCCGGGGGTGGGCACTGAAGCTTTCTTT.